The 30 T cell receptor beta chains below come from one sample, sequenced in a study of blood T cell repertoires in COVID-19. Profiled with immunoSEQ multiplex PCR; TCRdb holds only in-frame clones, not every one. The repertoire has approximately 26,000 clones, about 77% of them found once; the top ten carry approximately 15%. The sample was peripheral blood. The receptors were sampled from a man older than 75 with active or convalescent COVID-19.

This rearrangement joins TRBV4-3 to TRBJ2-3; tentative D call: TRBD1 (6 bases). CDR3 size: 13 residues. CDR1 is LGHNA and CDR2 is YSLEER in the germline V gene. The V end lost 1 base, the J end lost 11 bases, and 13 bases lay between the germline ends. Here the CDR3 DNA reads TGCGCCAGCAGCCAAGTAGGGGGAGAGGGGCAGTATTTT. It is translated as CASSQVGGEGQYF.

The rearrangement uses TRBV6-5 and TRBJ1-1, with D uncertain. Germline V gene sequence: CDR1 MNHEY, CDR2 SVGAGI. V lost 0 bases and J lost 4, with 12 bases in between. The CDR3 consists of 15 residues. This CDR3 is CASSYSIAAFTEAFF. CDR3 coding DNA: TGTGCCAGCAGTTACTCGATAGCCGCCTTCACTGAAGCTTTCTTT.

The V call is TRBV12-3 or TRBV12-4, the J call TRBJ1-1; D might be TRBD1 (5 bases). V was shortened by 3 bases and J by 6 bases, with 11 bases between the two germline ends. The CDR3 has 13 residues. CDR3 residues: CASSFQGRAEAFF. The CDR3 region has the DNA TGTGCCAGCAGTTTCCAGGGCCGGGCTGAAGCTTTCTTT.

This clone showed up just once. The chain is built from TRBV4-3 and TRBJ1-4, with 8 bases fitting TRBD1. Germline V gene data show CDR1 as LGHNA and CDR2 as YSLEER. CDR3 size: 15 residues. Losses at the gene ends were 4 bases for V and 8 bases for J; bases not matched to a gene: 9. Written as DNA, the CDR3 is TGCGCCAGCAGCCTCCGGACAGGGTCCCGCGAAAAACTGTTTTTT. Translation gives CASSLRTGSREKLFF.

V gene TRBV4-2 combines with J gene TRBJ1-6; no firm D call. Looked up from germline, CDR1 is LGHNA and CDR2 is YNFKEQ. V lost 0 bases to trimming and J lost 7 bases, with 16 bases between them. The CDR3 spans 17 residues. The CDR3 DNA reads TGTGCCAGCAGCCAAGATTTGCGGGCAGGACGAAATTCACCCCTCCACTTT. This sequence encodes CASSQDLRAGRNSPLHF.

This sequence joins TRBV5-1 and TRBJ2-7; a weak D match, TRBD1 (7 bases). The CDR3 is 15 residues long. The V gene's germline CDR1 is SGHRS and CDR2 YFSETQ. V was clipped by 0 bases and J by 7 bases, with 17 bases between them. CDR3 bases: TGCGCCAGCAGCTTGGAGCCAGGGGGGTTGGTTGAGCAGTACTTC. Amino acids: CASSLEPGGLVEQYF.

This rearrangement joins TRBV18 to TRBJ2-7; D not resolved. The CDR3 is 16 residues long. Germline CDR1 and CDR2: KGHSH and LQKENI. Trimming pared 3 bases from V and 0 bases from J, leaving 15 bases between. The CDR3 sequence: CASSPIVRSYSYEQYF. The CDR3 coding sequence is TGTGCCAGCTCACCCATCGTCCGGTCTTACTCCTACGAGCAGTACTTC.

The chain couples TRBV5-4 to TRBJ1-2; D is ambiguous. V was pared by 1 base and J by 5 bases, with 15 bases between. Germline loops: CDR1 SGHNT, CDR2 YYREEE (reference sequence). The CDR3 length is 15 residues. The CDR3 sequence: CASSLLGGPSYGYTF. CDR3 sequence (DNA): TGTGCCAGCAGCTTGTTGGGAGGGCCTTCGTATGGCTACACCTTC.

The rearrangement joins TRBV9 to TRBJ2-3; TRBD2 might be the D (5 bases). Germline V CDR1 and CDR2: SGDLS, YYNGEE. V lost 3 bases to trimming and J lost 8 bases, with 13 bases between them. The length of the CDR3 is 13 residues. The CDR3 DNA is TGTGCCAGCAGCGCAGACTATGGCGGTACGCAGTATTTT. This codes for CASSADYGGTQYF.

This clone has only a few counts. J is TRBJ2-1 and V is TRBV19, with unresolved D. Deletions cut 7 bases from V and 4 bases from J, with 14 bases between. Germline V gene sequence: CDR1 LNHDA, CDR2 SQIVND (reference sequence). The length of the CDR3 is 14 residues. The CDR3 here is CASTIGGDYNEQFF. CDR3 sequence (DNA): TGTGCCAGTACCATCGGCGGAGATTACAATGAGCAGTTCTTC.

This clone was counted once. The rearrangement uses TRBV5-3 and TRBJ1-3; the D gene is possibly TRBD1 (6 bases). TRBV5-3 is classed as an ORF, of uncertain function. The CDR3 contains 14 residues. Here the CDR3 DNA reads TGTGTCCACGATACAGGGAGCTCTGGAAACACCATATATTTT. Amino acid sequence: CVHDTGSSGNTIYF.

The CDR3 region is CASSIRGYGSNQPQHF. The CDR3 DNA follows: TGTGCCAGTAGTATTCGAGGATACGGCAGCAATCAGCCCCAGCATTTT. The chain links TRBV19 to TRBJ1-5; the D is unclear. Trimming stripped 3 bases from V and 1 base from J, with 13 bases between. Germline CDR1 reads LNHDA; CDR2 reads SQIVND (reference sequence). The CDR3 covers 16 residues.

The J gene is TRBJ1-5, the V gene TRBV28; no clear D. In germline, CDR1 is MDHEN, CDR2 SYDVKM. CDR3 length: 14 amino acids. Trimming took 2 bases from V and 6 from J, leaving 11 bases between them. The CDR3 DNA is TGTGCCAGCAGTTTAGTGGGAGGCAGTCAGCCCCAGCATTTT. Its translation is CASSLVGGSQPQHF.

The chain combines TRBV19 with TRBJ1-1; D might be TRBD1 (5 bases). The V gene's germline CDR1 is LNHDA and CDR2 SQIVND (reference sequence). The V gene lost 4 bases and the J gene lost 1 base, with 7 bases spanning the gap. The CDR3 totals 13 residues. The CDR3 reads CASSKDKNTEAFF. CDR3 in DNA: TGTGCCAGTAGTAAGGACAAGAACACTGAAGCTTTCTTT.

The chain couples TRBV5-5 to TRBJ2-2; 9 bases fit TRBD2. The junction had 6 bases not matched to a gene; V was cut back by 4 bases and J by 2 bases. The CDR3 has 16 residues. Germline CDR1 reads SGHKS; CDR2 reads YYEKEE (reference sequence). This chain's CDR3 is CASSTFSGGNTGELFF. CDR3 nucleotide sequence: TGTGCCAGCAGCACCTTTAGCGGGGGCAACACCGGGGAGCTGTTTTTT.

The rearrangement joins TRBV28 to TRBJ2-1; 8 bases agree with TRBD2. CDR1 MDHEN and CDR2 SYDVKM come from the germline V gene. V shed 3 bases and J 2 bases; nucleotides not matched to a gene: 6. The CDR3 spans 16 residues. The CDR3 DNA reads as TGTGCCAGCAGTTTTGGATCGGGGGGGCCCTACAATGAGCAGTTCTTC. Protein product: CASSFGSGGPYNEQFF.

This chain joins TRBV7-8 and TRBJ2-1; maybe TRBD2 (6 bases). V dropped 2 bases and J dropped 2 bases, with 10 bases sitting between them. In germline, CDR1 is SGHVS, CDR2 FQNEAQ. The CDR3 sequence is 15 residues long. CDR3 in amino acids: CASSLIGSTYNEQFF. The CDR3 nucleotides are TGTGCCAGCAGCTTAATCGGGAGTACCTACAATGAGCAGTTCTTC.

This clone was seen a handful of times. The rearrangement links TRBV19 to TRBJ2-2; 8 nucleotides line up with TRBD1. The CDR3 is made up of 15 amino acids. The J segment lost 4 bases and the V segment lost 3 bases, leaving 4 bases of the junction unmatched. Germline V gene sequence: CDR1 LNHDA, CDR2 SQIVND (reference sequence). The CDR3 region is CASSIGGQGTGELFF. The CDR3 DNA is TGTGCCAGTAGTATTGGTGGACAGGGCACCGGGGAGCTGTTTTTT.

V is TRBV18 and J is TRBJ1-2, with a possible D match to TRBD1 (6 bases). The V end lost 3 bases, the J end lost 8 bases, and 19 bases lay between the germline ends. CDR3 length equals 15 residues. Germline V lookup: CDR1 KGHSH, CDR2 LQKENI. The CDR3 region is CASSPFNRATDGYTF. DNA for the CDR3: TGTGCCAGCTCACCTTTCAACAGGGCAACGGACGGCTACACCTTC.

This clone was found a few times. The chain couples TRBV14 to TRBJ2-7; D is undetermined. Trimming removed 5 bases at V and 0 bases at J, with 11 bases between. This CDR3 spans 14 amino acids. Germline V lookup: CDR1 SGHDN, CDR2 FVKESK. DNA for the CDR3: TGTGCCAGCAGCGTCCGCCCCGGCTCCTACGAGCAGTACTTC. As protein: CASSVRPGSYEQYF.

The chain employs TRBV19 and TRBJ2-7; 9 nucleotides line up with TRBD2. The germline V gene encodes CDR1 LNHDA and CDR2 SQIVND (reference sequence). This CDR3 comprises 13 residues. V shed 3 bases, J shed 6 bases, and the junction held 3 bases outside the gene matches. DNA of the CDR3: TGTGCCAGTAGTATGGGACTAGCTCCCGAGCAGTACTTC. Translating gives CASSMGLAPEQYF.

The chain is built from TRBV6-1 and TRBJ1-2, with no clear D. V shed 2 bases and J shed 2 bases, with 9 bases lying between them. Germline CDR1 and CDR2: MNHNS and SASEGT. The CDR3 has 14 residues. CDR3 loop: CASSEFWRNYGYTF. The CDR3 region has the DNA TGTGCCAGCAGTGAATTCTGGAGAAACTATGGCTACACCTTC.

This CDR3 reads CASRPSGAYEQYF. CDR3 bases: TGTGCCAGCAGACCCTCAGGGGCTTACGAGCAGTACTTC. The V gene is TRBV12-3 or TRBV12-4, the J gene TRBJ2-7; TRBD1 is a possible D gene (6 bases). Trimming took off 6 bases at V and 4 bases at J, with 13 bases between the two ends. The CDR3 runs 13 residues.

The rearrangement uses TRBV6-5 and TRBJ1-2; 8 positions agree with TRBD1. This CDR3 has 12 residues. Germline assignment: CDR1 MNHEY and CDR2 SVGAGI. The J segment lost 7 bases and the V segment lost 8 bases, leaving 6 bases of the junction unmatched. CDR3 residues: CASPTGVFGYTF. CDR3 bases: TGTGCCAGCCCGACAGGGGTCTTTGGCTACACCTTC.

In this sample, this clone turned up once. The chain uses TRBV21-1 and TRBJ1-1; the table assigns TRBD1, which was not confirmed against the DNA. TRBV21-1 is an annotated pseudogene. CDR3 size: 15 residues. The CDR3 DNA sequence: TGTGCCAGCAACCGGACAGACCCCTGCGGCACTGAAGCTTTCTTT. Encoded protein: CASNRTDPCGTEAFF.

The chain combines TRBV9 with TRBJ2-3; weak D call: TRBD2 (6 bases). Germline lookup yields CDR1 SGDLS and CDR2 YYNGEE. The germline V and J ends were trimmed by 0 bases and 4 bases, with 9 bases remaining between them. This CDR3 contains 14 residues. The CDR3 sequence: CASSVESGADTQYF. CDR3 bases: TGTGCCAGCAGCGTAGAATCGGGAGCAGATACGCAGTATTTT. Complete variable domain (other parts from reference TRBV9 and TRBJ2-3): DSGVTQTPKHLITATGQRVTLRCSPRSGDLSVYWYQQSLDQGLQFLIQYYNGEERAKGNILERFSAQQFPDLHSELNLSSLELGDSALYFCASSVESGADTQYFGPGTRLTVL.

This clone was observed a few times. The CDR3 coding sequence is TGTGCCAGCAGTCCGAGACAGGCTAACTATGGCTACACCTTC. Amino acids: CASSPRQANYGYTF. This chain uses TRBV3-1 (or the pseudogene TRBV3-2) with TRBJ1-2, with a possible D match to TRBD1 (6 bases). Germline-derived CDR1 and CDR2 are LGHDT and YNNKEL (reference sequence). V was clipped by 6 bases and J by 0 bases, with 11 bases between them. This CDR3 is built from 14 residues.

The rearrangement links TRBV4-3 to TRBJ2-3; maybe TRBD2 (6 bases). The CDR3 sequence is 13 residues long. The germline V and J ends were trimmed by 4 bases and 5 bases, with 10 bases remaining between them. Looked up from germline, CDR1 is LGHNA and CDR2 is YSLEER. CDR3 in DNA: TGCGCCAGCAGCCGCAATAGCGGAGATACGCAGTATTTT. It specifies CASSRNSGDTQYF.

The rearrangement links TRBV5-6 to TRBJ1-1, with 8 nucleotides matching TRBD1. V gave up 1 base and J gave up 6 bases; unmatched junction bases: 11. This CDR3 spans 16 amino acids. Germline CDR1 and CDR2: SGHDT and YYEEEE. The CDR3 loop reads CASSLLVAGGASEAFF. CDR3 coding DNA: TGTGCCAGCAGCTTGTTAGTCGCAGGGGGCGCCTCTGAAGCTTTCTTT.

The chain combines TRBV27 with TRBJ2-1, with 7 bases fitting TRBD1. CDR1 and CDR2 (germline): MNHEY, SMNVEV (reference sequence). V trimming: 7 bases; J trimming: 3 bases; junction bases outside the gene matches: 6. The CDR3 runs 14 residues. DNA of the CDR3: TGTGCCAGCAACTCGCAGGGGGTCTACAATGAGCAGTTCTTC. It specifies CASNSQGVYNEQFF.